In this sample, the clone carrying this T cell receptor beta chain turned up a few times. Its specificity is unknown. Trimming removed 4 bases from V and 9 bases from J, with 13 bases in between. Germline V gene data show CDR1 as SGHTA and CDR2 as FQGNSA. The CDR3 runs to 13 residues. These data originate in a study of cytomegalovirus exposure and HLA in healthy donors. Overall study findings and caveats: The authors listed 150 to 200 TCR beta chains as cytomegalovirus-associated.

60 Vbeta and 13 Jbeta primers were used in PCR. Profiling relied on immunoSEQ multiplex PCR, and the TCRdb table lists in-frame clones only, not all of them. In the table there are 100,000 to 150,000 clones, 70% to 75% of which are singletons. This chain connects TRBV7-2 to TRBJ1-5; unclear D gene. The receptor was derived from a male donor in good health and CMV-seronegative. The sequenced sample consisted of PBMCs. The CDR3 DNA reads TGTGCCAGCAGCTCCCAGACAAGGATGCCCCAGCATTTT. It codes for CASSSQTRMPQHF.